The entry below describes one T cell receptor (beta chain). These data come from a study of monozygotic twins with inflammatory bowel disease. TCRdb re-analyzed the 5' RACE reads; it lists each CDR3 protein once, without DNA. This sample's table reports over 150,000 distinct CDR3 sequences. CDR1 and CDR2 from the germline V gene are ENHRY and SYGVKD. CDR3 size: 14 residues. V is TRBV10-3 and J is TRBJ1-4; TCRdb reports TRBD1, a call that lacks DNA to check it against. The sequencing input was blood. The TCR was taken from a human donor with ulcerative colitis or Crohn's disease, or a healthy co-twin of an affected twin (not recorded which). CDR3 sequence reads: CAISEGQGSEKLFF.